The sequence of this TCR beta chain was determined in a study of blood T cell repertoires in COVID-19. Whole-study context: Acute-phase and convalescent COVID-19 samples originated in the United States, Italy and Spain. PBMCs, B-cell-depleted T cells, or T cells were the source of the cDNA or gDNA that made up the material.

Methods used by the authors: Scientists estimated how many nucleated cells there were by amplifying reference gene primers. The protocol was immunoSEQ multiplex PCR, while the TCRdb copy is restricted to in-frame clones and leaves out a portion. Clonal size and the V and J genes are those of that table, whereas D and trimming came from the DNA. Among 65,000 to 75,000 clones listed, more than 85% were seen once. V shed 1 base and J shed 3 bases, with 13 bases lying between them. The CDR3 totals 16 residues. CDR1 SGHVS and CDR2 FQNEAQ come from the germline V gene. Sample: peripheral blood. The rearrangement joins TRBV7-8 to TRBJ1-3; possibly TRBD1 for D (5 bases). This receptor was taken from a human donor with active COVID-19. The donor label of this sample is uncertain. DNA for the CDR3: TGTGCCAGCAGCTTAGGAAGCGGGGGAGGTGGAAACACCATATATTTT. Its protein product is CASSLGSGGGGNTIYF.